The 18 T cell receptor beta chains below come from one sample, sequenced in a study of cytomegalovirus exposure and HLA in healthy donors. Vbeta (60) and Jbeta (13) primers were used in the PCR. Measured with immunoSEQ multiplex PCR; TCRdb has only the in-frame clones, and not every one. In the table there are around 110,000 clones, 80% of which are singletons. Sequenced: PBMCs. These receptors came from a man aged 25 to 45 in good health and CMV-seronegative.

The CDR3 loop reads CASSYQGTNEKLFF. The CDR3, as DNA: TGTGCCAGCAGTTACCAGGGAACTAATGAAAAACTGTTTTTT. V usage is TRBV6-5 and J usage is TRBJ1-4; D might be TRBD1 (5 bases). CDR3 length: 14 amino acids. Germline assignment: CDR1 MNHEY and CDR2 SVGAGI. V dropped 2 bases and J dropped 1 base, with 5 bases sitting between them.

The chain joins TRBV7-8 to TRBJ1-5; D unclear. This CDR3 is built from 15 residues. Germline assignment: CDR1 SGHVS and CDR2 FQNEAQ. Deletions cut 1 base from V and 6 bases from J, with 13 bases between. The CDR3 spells CASSLGSGVSQPQHF. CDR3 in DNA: TGTGCCAGCAGCTTAGGGTCCGGGGTATCTCAGCCCCAGCATTTT.

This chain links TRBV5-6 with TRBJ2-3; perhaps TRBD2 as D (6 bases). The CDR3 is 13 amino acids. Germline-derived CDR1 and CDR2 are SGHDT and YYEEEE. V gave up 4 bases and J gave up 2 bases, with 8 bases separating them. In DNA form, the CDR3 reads TGTGCCAGCAGCGCGGGGAACACAGATACGCAGTATTTT. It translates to CASSAGNTDTQYF.

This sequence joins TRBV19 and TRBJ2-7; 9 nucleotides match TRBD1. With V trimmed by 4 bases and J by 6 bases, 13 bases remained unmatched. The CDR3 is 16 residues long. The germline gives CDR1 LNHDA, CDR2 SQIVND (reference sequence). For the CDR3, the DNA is TGTGCCAGTAGTAATACCAGGGGACAGGGTAGCGGCGAGCAGTACTTC. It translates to CASSNTRGQGSGEQYF.

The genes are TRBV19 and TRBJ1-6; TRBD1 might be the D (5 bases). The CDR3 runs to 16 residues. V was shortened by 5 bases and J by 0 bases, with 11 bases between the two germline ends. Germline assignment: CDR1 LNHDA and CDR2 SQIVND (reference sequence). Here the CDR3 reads CASSRGGSSYNSPLHF. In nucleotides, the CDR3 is TGTGCCAGTAGTCGCGGGGGGAGCTCCTATAATTCACCCCTCCACTTT.

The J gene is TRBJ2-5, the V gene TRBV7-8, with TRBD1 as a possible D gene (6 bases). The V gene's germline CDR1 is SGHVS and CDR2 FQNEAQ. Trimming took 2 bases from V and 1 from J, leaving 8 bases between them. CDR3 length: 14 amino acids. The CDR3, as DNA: TGTGCCAGCAGCTTAAAGACAGGCCAAGAGACCCAGTACTTC. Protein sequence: CASSLKTGQETQYF.

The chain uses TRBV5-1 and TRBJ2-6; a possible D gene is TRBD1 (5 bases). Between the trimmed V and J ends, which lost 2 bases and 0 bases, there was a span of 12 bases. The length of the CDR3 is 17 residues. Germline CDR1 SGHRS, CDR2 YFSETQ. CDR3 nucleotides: TGCGCCAGCAGCTTCGGCCACAGGAACTCTGGGGCCAACGTCCTGACTTTC. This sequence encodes CASSFGHRNSGANVLTF.

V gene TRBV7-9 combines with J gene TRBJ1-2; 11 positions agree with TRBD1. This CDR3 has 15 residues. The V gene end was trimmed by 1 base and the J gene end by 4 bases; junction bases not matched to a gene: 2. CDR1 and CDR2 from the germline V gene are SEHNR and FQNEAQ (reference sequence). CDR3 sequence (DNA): TGTGCCAGCAGCTTAGGGACAGGGGGCATCTATGGCTACACCTTC. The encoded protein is CASSLGTGGIYGYTF. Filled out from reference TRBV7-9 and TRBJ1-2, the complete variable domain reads DTGVSQNPRHKITKRGQNVTFRCDPISEHNRLYWYRQTLGQGPEFLTYFQNEAQLEKSRLLSDRFSAERPKGSFSTLEIQRTEQGDSAMYLCASSLGTGGIYGYTFGSGTRLTVV.

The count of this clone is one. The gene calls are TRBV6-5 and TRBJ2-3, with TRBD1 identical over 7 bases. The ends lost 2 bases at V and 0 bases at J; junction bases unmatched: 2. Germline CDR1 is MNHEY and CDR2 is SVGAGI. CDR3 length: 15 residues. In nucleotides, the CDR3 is TGTGCCAGCAGTTACACAGGGGAGAGCACAGATACGCAGTATTTT. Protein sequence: CASSYTGESTDTQYF.

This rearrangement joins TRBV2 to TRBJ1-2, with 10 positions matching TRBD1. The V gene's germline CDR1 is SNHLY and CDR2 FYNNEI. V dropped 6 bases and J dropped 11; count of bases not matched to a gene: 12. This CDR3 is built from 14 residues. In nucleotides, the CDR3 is TGTGCCAGCAGGGACACCGGGACAGGGGCCCGGTACACCTTC. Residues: CASRDTGTGARYTF.

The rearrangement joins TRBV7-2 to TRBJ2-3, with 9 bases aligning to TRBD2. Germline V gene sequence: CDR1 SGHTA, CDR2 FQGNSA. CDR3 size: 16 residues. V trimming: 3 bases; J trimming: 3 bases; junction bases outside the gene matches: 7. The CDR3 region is CASSFSSGGQTDTQYF. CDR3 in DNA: TGTGCCAGCAGCTTCTCCAGCGGGGGGCAGACAGATACGCAGTATTTT.

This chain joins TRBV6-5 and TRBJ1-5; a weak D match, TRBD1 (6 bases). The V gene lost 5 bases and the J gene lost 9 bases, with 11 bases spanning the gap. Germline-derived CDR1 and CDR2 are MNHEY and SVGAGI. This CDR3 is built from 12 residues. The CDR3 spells CASSPLTGPQHF. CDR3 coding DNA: TGTGCCAGCAGTCCCCTGACAGGGCCCCAGCATTTT.

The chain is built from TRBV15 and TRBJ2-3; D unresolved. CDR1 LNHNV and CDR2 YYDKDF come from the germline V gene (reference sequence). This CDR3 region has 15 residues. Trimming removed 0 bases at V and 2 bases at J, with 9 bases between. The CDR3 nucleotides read TGTGCCACCAGCAGAGATCGGTTAGCCACAGATACGCAGTATTTT. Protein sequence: CATSRDRLATDTQYF.

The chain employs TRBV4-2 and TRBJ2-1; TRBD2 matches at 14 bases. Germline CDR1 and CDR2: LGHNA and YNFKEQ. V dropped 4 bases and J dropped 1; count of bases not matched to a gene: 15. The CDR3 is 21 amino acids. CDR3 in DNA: TGTGCCAGCAGCCGGAACCCGACTAGCGGGGGGGCAGATAGGTCCTACAATGAGCAGTTCTTC. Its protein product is CASSRNPTSGGADRSYNEQFF.

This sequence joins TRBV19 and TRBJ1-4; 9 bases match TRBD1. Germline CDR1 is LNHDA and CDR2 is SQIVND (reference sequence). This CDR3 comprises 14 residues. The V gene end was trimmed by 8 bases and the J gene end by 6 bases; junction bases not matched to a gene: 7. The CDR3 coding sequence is TGTGCCAGTGTCGGGACAGGGATTTATGAAAAACTGTTTTTT. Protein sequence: CASVGTGIYEKLFF.

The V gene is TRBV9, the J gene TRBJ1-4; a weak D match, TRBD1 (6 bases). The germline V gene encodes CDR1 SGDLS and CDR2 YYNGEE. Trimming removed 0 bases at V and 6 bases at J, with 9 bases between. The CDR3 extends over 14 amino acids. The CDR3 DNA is TGTGCCAGCAGCGTAGTTCCAGGGGATGAAAAACTGTTTTTT. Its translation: CASSVVPGDEKLFF.

The CDR3 nucleotides read TGTGCCAGCAGTTCCTTGGGACAGGTCACCGGGGAGCTGTTTTTT. This sequence encodes CASSSLGQVTGELFF. The V call is TRBV6-5, the J call TRBJ2-2; 8 bases map to TRBD1. CDR3 length: 15 amino acids. Germline CDR1 and CDR2: MNHEY and SVGAGI. V lost 4 bases to trimming and J lost 4 bases; unmatched junction nucleotides: 5.

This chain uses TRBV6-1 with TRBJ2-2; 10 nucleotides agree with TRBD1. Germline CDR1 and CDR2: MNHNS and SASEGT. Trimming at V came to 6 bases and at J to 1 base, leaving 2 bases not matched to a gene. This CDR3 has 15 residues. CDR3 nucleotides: TGTGCCAGCAGCGGGACAGGGGAGAACACCGGGGAGCTGTTTTTT. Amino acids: CASSGTGENTGELFF.